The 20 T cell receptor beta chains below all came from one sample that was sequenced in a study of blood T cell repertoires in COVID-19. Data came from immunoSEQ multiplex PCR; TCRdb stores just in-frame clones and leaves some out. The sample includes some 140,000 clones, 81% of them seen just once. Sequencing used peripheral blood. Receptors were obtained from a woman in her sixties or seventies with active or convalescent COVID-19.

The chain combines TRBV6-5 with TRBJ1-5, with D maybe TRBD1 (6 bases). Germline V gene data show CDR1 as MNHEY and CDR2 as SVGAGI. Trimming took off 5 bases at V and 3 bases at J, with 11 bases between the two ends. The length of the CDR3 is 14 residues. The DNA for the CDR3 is TGTGCCAGCAGTAAGACAGGCCTCAATCAGCCCCAGCATTTT. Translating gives CASSKTGLNQPQHF.

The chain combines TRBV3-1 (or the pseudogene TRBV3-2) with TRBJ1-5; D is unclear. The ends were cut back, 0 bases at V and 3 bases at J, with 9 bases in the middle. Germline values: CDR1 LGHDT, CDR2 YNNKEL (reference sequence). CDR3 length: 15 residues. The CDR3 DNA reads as TGTGCCAGCAGCCAAGAACCAAGCATCAATCAGCCCCAGCATTTT. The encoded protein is CASSQEPSINQPQHF.

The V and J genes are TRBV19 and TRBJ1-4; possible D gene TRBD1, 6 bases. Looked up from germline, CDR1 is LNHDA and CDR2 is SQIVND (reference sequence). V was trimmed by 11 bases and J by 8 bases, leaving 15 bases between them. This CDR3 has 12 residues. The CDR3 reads CASGGGPEKLFF. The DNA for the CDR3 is TGTGCCTCTGGGGGGGGGCCCGAAAAACTGTTTTTT.

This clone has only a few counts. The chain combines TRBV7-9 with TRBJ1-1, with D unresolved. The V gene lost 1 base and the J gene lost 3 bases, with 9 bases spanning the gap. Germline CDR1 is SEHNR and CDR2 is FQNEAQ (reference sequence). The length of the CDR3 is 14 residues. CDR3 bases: TGTGCCAGCAGCTTAGTCGGTCGCTACACTGAAGCTTTCTTT. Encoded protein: CASSLVGRYTEAFF.

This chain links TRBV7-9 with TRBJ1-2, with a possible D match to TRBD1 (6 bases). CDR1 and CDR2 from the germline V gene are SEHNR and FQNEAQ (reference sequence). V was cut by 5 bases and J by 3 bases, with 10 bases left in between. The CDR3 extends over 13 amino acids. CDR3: CASSRQAYYGYTF. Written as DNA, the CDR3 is TGTGCCAGCAGCAGACAGGCGTACTATGGCTACACCTTC.

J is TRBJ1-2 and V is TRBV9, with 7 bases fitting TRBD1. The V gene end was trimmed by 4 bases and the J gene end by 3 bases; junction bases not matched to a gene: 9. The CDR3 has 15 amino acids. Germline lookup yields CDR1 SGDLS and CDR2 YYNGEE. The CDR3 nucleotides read TGTGCCAGCAGCCCCCGACAGGGAGTTGACTATGGCTACACCTTC. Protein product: CASSPRQGVDYGYTF.

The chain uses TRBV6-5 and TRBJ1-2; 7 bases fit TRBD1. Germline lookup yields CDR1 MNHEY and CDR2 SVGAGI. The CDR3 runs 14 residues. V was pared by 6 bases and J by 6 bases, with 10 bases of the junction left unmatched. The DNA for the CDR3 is TGTGCCAGCAGGGCCCCGGGACAGAGGGATGGCTACACCTTC. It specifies CASRAPGQRDGYTF.

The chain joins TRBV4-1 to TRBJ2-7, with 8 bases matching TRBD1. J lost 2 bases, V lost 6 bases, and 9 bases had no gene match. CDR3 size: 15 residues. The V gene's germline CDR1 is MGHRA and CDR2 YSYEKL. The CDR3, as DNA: TGCGCCAGCAGGGACAGGGTACAGGGTGCCTACGAGCAGTACTTC. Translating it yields CASRDRVQGAYEQYF.

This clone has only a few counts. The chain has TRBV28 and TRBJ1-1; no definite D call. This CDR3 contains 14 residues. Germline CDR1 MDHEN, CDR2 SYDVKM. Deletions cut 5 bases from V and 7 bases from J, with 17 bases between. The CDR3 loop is CASSPPRSVGEAFF. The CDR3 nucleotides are TGTGCCAGCAGTCCCCCCAGGTCTGTAGGTGAAGCTTTCTTT.

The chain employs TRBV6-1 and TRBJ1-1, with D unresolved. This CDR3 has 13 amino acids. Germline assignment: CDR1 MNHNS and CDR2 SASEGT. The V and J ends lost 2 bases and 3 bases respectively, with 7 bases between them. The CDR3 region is CASSERRDTEAFF. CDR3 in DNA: TGTGCCAGCAGTGAAAGGAGGGACACTGAAGCTTTCTTT.

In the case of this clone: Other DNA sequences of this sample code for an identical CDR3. The CDR3 is CASSFSVNTEAFF. DNA of the CDR3: TGTGCCAGCAGCTTTAGCGTGAACACTGAAGCTTTCTTT. The chain links TRBV7-2 to TRBJ1-1, with D unresolved. The CDR3 extends over 13 amino acids. CDR1 is SGHTA and CDR2 is FQGNSA in the germline V gene. With 3 bases removed from V and 0 bases from J, the gap between germline ends came to 5 bases.

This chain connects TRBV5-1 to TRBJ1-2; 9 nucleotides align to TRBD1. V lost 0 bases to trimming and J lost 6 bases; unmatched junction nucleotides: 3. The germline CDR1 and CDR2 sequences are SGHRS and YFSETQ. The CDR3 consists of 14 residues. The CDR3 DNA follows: TGCGCCAGCAGCTTGGGGGACAGGGAGCATGGCTACACCTTC. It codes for CASSLGDREHGYTF.

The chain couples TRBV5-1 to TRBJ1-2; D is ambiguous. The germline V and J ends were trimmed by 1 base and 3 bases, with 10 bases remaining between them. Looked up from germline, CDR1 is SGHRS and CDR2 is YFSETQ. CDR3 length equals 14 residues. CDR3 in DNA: TGCGCCAGCAGCTTGTTGGGAGGAGACTATGGCTACACCTTC. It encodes CASSLLGGDYGYTF.

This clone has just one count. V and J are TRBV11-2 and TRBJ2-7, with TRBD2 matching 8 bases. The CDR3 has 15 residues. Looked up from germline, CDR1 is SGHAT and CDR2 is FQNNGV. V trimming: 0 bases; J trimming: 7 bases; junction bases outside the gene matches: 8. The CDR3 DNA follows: TGTGCCAGCAGCTTAGAAAAGCGGGAGTTGGAGGAGCAGTACTTC. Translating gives CASSLEKRELEEQYF.

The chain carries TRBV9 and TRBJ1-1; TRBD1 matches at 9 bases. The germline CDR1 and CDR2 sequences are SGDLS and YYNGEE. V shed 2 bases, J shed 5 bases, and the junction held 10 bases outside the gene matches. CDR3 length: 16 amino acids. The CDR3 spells CASSVEGTGRRTEAFF. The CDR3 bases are TGTGCCAGCAGCGTGGAAGGGACAGGGCGCAGAACTGAAGCTTTCTTT.

CDR3 region: CASTHGTEAFF. The CDR3 DNA is TGTGCCAGCACTCACGGGACAGAAGCTTTCTTT. The chain has TRBV6-5 and TRBJ1-1, with D perhaps TRBD1 (6 bases). The CDR3 covers 11 residues. V was cut by 7 bases and J by 8 bases, with 11 bases left in between. Germline values: CDR1 MNHEY, CDR2 SVGAGI.

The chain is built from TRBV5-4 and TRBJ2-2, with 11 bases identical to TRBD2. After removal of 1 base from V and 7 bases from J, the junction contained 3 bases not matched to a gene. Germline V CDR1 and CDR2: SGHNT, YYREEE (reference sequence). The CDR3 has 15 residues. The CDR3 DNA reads TGTGCCAGCAGCTTGACTAGCGGGAGTATCGGGGAGCTGTTTTTT. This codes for CASSLTSGSIGELFF.

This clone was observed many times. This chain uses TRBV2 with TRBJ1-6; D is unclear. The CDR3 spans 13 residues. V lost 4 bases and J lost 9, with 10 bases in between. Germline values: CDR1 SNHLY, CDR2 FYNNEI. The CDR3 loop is CASSAEPSSPLHF. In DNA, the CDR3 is TGTGCCAGCAGTGCTGAACCCAGTTCACCCCTCCACTTT.

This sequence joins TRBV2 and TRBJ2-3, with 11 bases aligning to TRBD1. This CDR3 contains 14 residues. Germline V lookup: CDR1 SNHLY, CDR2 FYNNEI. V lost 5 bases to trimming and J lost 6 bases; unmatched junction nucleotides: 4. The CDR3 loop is CASSRDRGIDTQYF. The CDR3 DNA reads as TGTGCCAGCAGTCGGGACAGGGGGATCGATACGCAGTATTTT.

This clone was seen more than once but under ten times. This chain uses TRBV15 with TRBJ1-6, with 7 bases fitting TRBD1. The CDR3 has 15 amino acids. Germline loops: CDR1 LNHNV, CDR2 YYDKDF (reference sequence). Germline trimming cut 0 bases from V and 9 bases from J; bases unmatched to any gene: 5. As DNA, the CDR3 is TGTGCCACCAGCAGAGAGCGAGGGGACAGTTCACCCCTCCACTTT. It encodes CATSRERGDSSPLHF.